Presented here are 5 T cell receptor beta chains from one specimen sequenced in a study of OX40 agonist ivuxolimab in advanced cancers. Method: immunoSEQ multiplex PCR; TCRdb's copy keeps in-frame clones and lacks some. The sample has under 50,000 clones, 60% to 80% seen once; the top ten hold roughly 7.9%. The sequenced sample was CD4+ or CD8+ T cells sorted from blood, obtained in a trial of the OX40 agonist ivuxolimab. Every receptor here comes from an adult with an advanced solid tumor such as melanoma, head and neck, liver or kidney cancer.

This chain connects TRBV27 to TRBJ1-2, with D tentatively TRBD1 (5 bases). Germline V gene data show CDR1 as MNHEY and CDR2 as SMNVEV (reference sequence). Trimming removed 6 bases from V and 11 bases from J, with 22 bases in between. The CDR3 extends over 14 amino acids. CDR3 sequence reads: CASRRGGLDTPYTF. The CDR3, as DNA: TGTGCCAGCAGAAGGGGTGGTCTCGACACGCCTTACACCTTC.

The chain links TRBV5-1 to TRBJ2-5; D may be TRBD2 (7 bases). The ends were cut back, 4 bases at V and 1 base at J, with 14 bases in the middle. Looked up from germline, CDR1 is SGHRS and CDR2 is YFSETQ. This CDR3 is built from 15 residues. This chain's CDR3 is CASSQQGLPQETQYF. The DNA of the CDR3 is TGCGCCAGCAGCCAACAGGGACTACCCCAAGAGACCCAGTACTTC.

The genes are TRBV5-1 and TRBJ2-6; 7 nucleotides line up with TRBD1. Germline CDR1 reads SGHRS; CDR2 reads YFSETQ. The CDR3 covers 20 residues. Trimming cost V 2 bases and J 2 bases; bases outside gene matches: 16. CDR3 bases: TGCGCCAGCAGCTTTCCGAGGGACAGAGCAGCAGTCACTGGGGCCAACGTCCTGACTTTC. As protein: CASSFPRDRAAVTGANVLTF.

The V call is TRBV6-1, the J call TRBJ2-5, with D perhaps being TRBD1 or TRBD2 (5 bases each). The J call is doubtful: the DNA matches TRBJ2-7 better. Germline lookup yields CDR1 MNHNS and CDR2 SASEGT. CDR3 length: 14 amino acids. CDR3 bases: TGTGCCAGCACAGACTTGGGACGGAACTACGAGCAGTACTTC. Its protein product is CASTDLGRNYEQYF.

The CDR3 region is CASKGLADYNEQFF. The CDR3 DNA follows: TGCGCCAGCAAGGGACTAGCGGACTACAATGAGCAGTTCTTC. This chain connects TRBV10-2 to TRBJ2-1; 11 positions match TRBD2. The V gene's germline CDR1 is WSHSY and CDR2 SAAADI. Losses at the gene ends were 7 bases for V and 3 bases for J; bases not matched to a gene: 2. The CDR3 loop spans 14 amino acids.